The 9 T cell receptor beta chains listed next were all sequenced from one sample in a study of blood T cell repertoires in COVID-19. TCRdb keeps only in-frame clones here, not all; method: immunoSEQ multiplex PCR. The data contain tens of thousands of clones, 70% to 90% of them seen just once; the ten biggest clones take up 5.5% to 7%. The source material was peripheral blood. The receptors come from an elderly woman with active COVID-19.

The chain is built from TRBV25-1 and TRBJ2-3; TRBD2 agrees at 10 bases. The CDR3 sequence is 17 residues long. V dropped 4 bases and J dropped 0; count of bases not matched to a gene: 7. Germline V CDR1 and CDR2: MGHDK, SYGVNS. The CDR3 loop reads CASSGSLAGTSTDTQYF. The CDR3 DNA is TGTGCCAGCAGTGGTTCACTAGCGGGGACTAGCACAGATACGCAGTATTTT.

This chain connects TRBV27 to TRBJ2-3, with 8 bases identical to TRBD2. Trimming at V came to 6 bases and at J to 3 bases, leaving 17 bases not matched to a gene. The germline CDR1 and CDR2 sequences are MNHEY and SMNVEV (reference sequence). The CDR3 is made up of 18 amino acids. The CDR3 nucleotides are TGTGCCAGCAGATACGGGGGGGGCCGCTACCACGGGACAGATACGCAGTATTTT. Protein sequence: CASRYGGGRYHGTDTQYF.

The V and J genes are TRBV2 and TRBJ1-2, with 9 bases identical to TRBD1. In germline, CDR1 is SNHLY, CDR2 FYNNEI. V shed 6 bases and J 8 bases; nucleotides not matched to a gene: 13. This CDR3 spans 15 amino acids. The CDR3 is CASRGLTGGVLGYTF. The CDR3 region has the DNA TGTGCCAGCAGGGGGCTGACAGGGGGTGTATTAGGCTACACCTTC.

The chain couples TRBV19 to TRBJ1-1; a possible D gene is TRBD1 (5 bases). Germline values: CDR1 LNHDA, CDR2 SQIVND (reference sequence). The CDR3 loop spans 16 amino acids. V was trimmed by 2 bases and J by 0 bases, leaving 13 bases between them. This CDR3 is CASSIRTLGLNTEAFF. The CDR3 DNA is TGTGCCAGTAGTATACGGACACTGGGGTTGAACACTGAAGCTTTCTTT.

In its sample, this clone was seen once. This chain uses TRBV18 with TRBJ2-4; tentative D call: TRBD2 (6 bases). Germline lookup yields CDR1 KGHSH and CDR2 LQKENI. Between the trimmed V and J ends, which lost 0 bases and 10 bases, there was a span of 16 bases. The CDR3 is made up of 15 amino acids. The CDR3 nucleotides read TGTGCCAGCTCACCACCGGCGGGGACCGGGGGAATTCAGTACTTC. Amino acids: CASSPPAGTGGIQYF.

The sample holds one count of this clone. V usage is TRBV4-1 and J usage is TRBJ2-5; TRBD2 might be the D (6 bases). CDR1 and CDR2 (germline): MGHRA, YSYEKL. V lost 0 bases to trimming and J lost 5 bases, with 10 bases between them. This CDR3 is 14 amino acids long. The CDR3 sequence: CASSQDWGVETQYF. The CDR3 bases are TGCGCCAGCAGCCAAGATTGGGGGGTGGAGACCCAGTACTTC.

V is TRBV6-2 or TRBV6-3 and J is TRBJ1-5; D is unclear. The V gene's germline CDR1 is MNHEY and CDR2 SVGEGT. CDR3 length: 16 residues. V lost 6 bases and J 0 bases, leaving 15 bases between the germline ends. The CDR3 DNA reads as TGTGCCAGCAGCCCCATTGGAGTGTATAGCAATCAGCCCCAGCATTTT. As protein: CASSPIGVYSNQPQHF.

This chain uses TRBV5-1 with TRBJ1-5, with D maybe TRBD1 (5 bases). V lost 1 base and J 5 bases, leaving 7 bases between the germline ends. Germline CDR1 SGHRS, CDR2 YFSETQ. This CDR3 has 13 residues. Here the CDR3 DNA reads TGCGCCAGCAGCTTGCGGGGGGATCAGCCCCAGCATTTT. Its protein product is CASSLRGDQPQHF.

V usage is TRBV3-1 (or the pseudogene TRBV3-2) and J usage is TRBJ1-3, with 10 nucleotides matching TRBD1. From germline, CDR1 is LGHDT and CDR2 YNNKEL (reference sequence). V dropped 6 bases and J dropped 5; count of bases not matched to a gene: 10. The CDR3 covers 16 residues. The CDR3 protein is CASSPSGTGARNTIYF. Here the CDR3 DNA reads TGTGCCAGCAGTCCTTCCGGGACAGGGGCTAGAAACACCATATATTTT.